The rows below give T cell receptor beta chains drawn from one sample of a study of radiotherapy plus CTLA-4 blockade in lung cancer. TCRdb keeps only in-frame clones here, not all; method: immunoSEQ multiplex PCR. The sample gives 75,000 to 95,000 clones, approximately 78% of which show up once; around 25% is in the top ten. This specimen consisted of peripheral blood, obtained from a patient treated with radiotherapy plus ipilimumab. The receptors were sampled from a human donor with non-small cell lung cancer that progressed on radiotherapy plus ipilimumab. Both conserved end residues are part of each CDR3. A D gene is named only where the DNA matches it firmly.

j_call: TRBJ2-5
v_call: TRBV29-1
d_call: TRBD2
cdr3_length: 13
cdr3_aa: CSISGSNQETQYF
cdr3_nt: TGCAGCATTAGCGGGAGTAACCAAGAGACCCAGTACTTC

j_call: TRBJ1-1
v_call: TRBV28
d_call: NA
cdr3_length: 15
cdr3_aa: CASSLGGVLNTEAFF
cdr3_nt: TGTGCCAGCTCCCTGGGGGGAGTTTTAAACACTGAAGCTTTCTTT

j_call: TRBJ2-1
v_call: TRBV6-5
d_call: TRBD2
cdr3_length: 14
cdr3_aa: CASSLAGSYNEQFF
cdr3_nt: TGTGCCAGCAGTTTAGCGGGATCCTACAATGAGCAGTTCTTC

j_call: TRBJ1-2
v_call: TRBV5-1
d_call: TRBD1
cdr3_length: 14
cdr3_aa: CASRTGTEGYGYTF
cdr3_nt: TGCGCCAGCAGGACCGGGACAGAGGGCTATGGCTACACCTTC

j_call: TRBJ1-6
v_call: TRBV19
d_call: NA
cdr3_length: 16
cdr3_aa: CASSGRLGGFNSPLHF
cdr3_nt: TGTGCCAGTAGTGGACGGTTAGGAGGATTTAATTCACCCCTCCACTTT

j_call: TRBJ2-3
v_call: TRBV29-1
d_call: TRBD2
cdr3_length: 15
cdr3_aa: CSVEGLAGDPDTQYF
cdr3_nt: TGCAGCGTTGAGGGACTAGCGGGAGACCCAGATACGCAGTATTTT

j_call: TRBJ2-5
v_call: TRBV18
d_call: NA
cdr3_length: 13
cdr3_aa: CASTPNVQETQYF
cdr3_nt: TGTGCCAGCACACCGAACGTCCAAGAGACCCAGTACTTC

j_call: TRBJ2-2
v_call: TRBV14
d_call: TRBD2
cdr3_length: 18
cdr3_aa: CASSLILAGVARVGELFF
cdr3_nt: TGTGCCAGCAGCCTGATACTAGCGGGAGTCGCTAGGGTCGGGGAGCTGTTTTTT

j_call: TRBJ1-5
v_call: TRBV5-1
d_call: NA
cdr3_length: 13
cdr3_aa: CASSLLGNQPQHF
cdr3_nt: TGCGCCAGCAGCTTGTTGGGAAATCAGCCCCAGCATTTT

j_call: TRBJ2-2
v_call: TRBV7-9
d_call: TRBD2
cdr3_length: 15
cdr3_aa: CASSPLAGAIGELFF
cdr3_nt: TGTGCCAGCAGCCCACTAGCGGGAGCTATCGGGGAGCTGTTTTTT

j_call: TRBJ2-1
v_call: TRBV5-1
d_call: NA
cdr3_length: 15
cdr3_aa: CASSLESRVRDEQFF
cdr3_nt: TGCGCCAGCAGCTTGGAAAGCAGAGTGCGCGATGAGCAGTTCTTC

j_call: TRBJ2-5
v_call: TRBV29-1
d_call: NA
cdr3_length: 14
cdr3_aa: CSVETGQHQETQYF
cdr3_nt: TGCAGCGTTGAGACCGGACAGCACCAAGAGACCCAGTACTTC

j_call: TRBJ1-2
v_call: TRBV15
d_call: NA
cdr3_length: 13
cdr3_aa: CATSIPGGYGYTF
cdr3_nt: TGTGCCACCAGCATACCGGGGGGCTATGGCTACACCTTC

j_call: TRBJ1-5
v_call: TRBV6-1
d_call: NA
cdr3_length: 16
cdr3_aa: CASSGRHERSGQPQHF
cdr3_nt: TGTGCCAGCAGTGGCCGACACGAGCGAAGTGGTCAGCCCCAGCATTTT

j_call: TRBJ2-3
v_call: TRBV5-4
d_call: TRBD2
cdr3_length: 13
cdr3_aa: CASSPLATDTQYF
cdr3_nt: TGTGCCAGCAGCCCACTAGCGACAGATACGCAGTATTTT